This TCR beta chain was captured by sequencing in a study of shared clonotypes between healthy human individuals. As for the study in general: The study used three CD4 naive, three CD4 memory, two CD8 naive and one CD8 memory plate per donor. Whole-study findings and limits: The sharing of about 5% of naive CD4 clonotypes was seen across a handful of donors.

V gave up 5 bases and J gave up 6 bases, with 16 bases separating them. This CDR3 is 14 amino acids long. Germline V gene lookup returns CDR1 SGHVS and CDR2 FQNEAQ. As defined, naive CD8 cells were CD45RO-negative and positively selected for CCR7, with terminally differentiated effector memory CD45RA+ cells excluded. Genomic DNA of each subset was evenly split across several immunoSEQ plates. Each PCR replicate from the sorted subsets contained 150 to 250 ng DNA, which is around 30,000 T cell genomes. The assay was immunoSEQ multiplex PCR, and TCRdb's table has in-frame clones only and misses some. The sample records approximately 810,000 clones, almost 95% being singletons. As for this clone: As yet, its antigen is unknown.

Sequencing input: naive CD8+ T cells sorted from blood. The genes are TRBV7-8 and TRBJ1-2; D is unresolved. This receptor was obtained from a man aged 25-40 years in good health. DNA of the CDR3: TGTGCCAGCAGCCCCACCCTACGGGAGGATGGCTACACCTTC. Its protein product is CASSPTLREDGYTF.